This passage covers 17 T cell receptor beta chains from one sample sequenced in a study of CXCR3-negative and CXCR3-positive naive CD8 T cells. TRB cDNA libraries were made by UMI-labeled 5' RACE. From its re-call of the 5' RACE reads, TCRdb lists each CDR3 protein once, without DNA. This sample contains 8,000 to 10,000 distinct CDR3 sequences. Material: naive CXCR3- CD8+ T cells from blood. The subset: CD45RO-CCR7+CD27+CD95- naive CD8+ T cells lacking CXCR3 (TNR3-). These receptors originate from a human donor in good health. Some clones in this sample may be carry-over from other donors' samples.

By frequency, this clonotype registers medium-sized. The rearrangement links TRBV25-1 to TRBJ1-2. The CDR3 sequence is 11 residues long. Germline values: CDR1 MGHDK, CDR2 SYGVNS. The CDR3: CASSDPDGYTF.

The chain recombines TRBV7-9 with TRBJ2-7; the TCRdb call, TRBD2, lacks DNA for checking. Germline CDR1 is SEHNR and CDR2 is FQNEAQ (reference sequence). The CDR3 is 17 residues long. CDR3 residues: CASSLGLAESSSYEQYF.

This clonotype is identified as medium-sized from frequency. The chain recombines TRBV20-1 with TRBJ1-1. The CDR3 runs 11 residues. CDR1 is DFQATT, CDR2 SNEGSKA, per germline (reference sequence). CDR3 loop: CSVVRDTEAFF.

V and J are TRBV7-7 and TRBJ2-7. CDR1 and CDR2 from the germline V gene are SSHAT and FNYEAQ (reference sequence). The CDR3 loop spans 15 amino acids. The CDR3 protein is CASSLQLGSSYEQYF.

CDR3 residues: CASSGLAGGATQYF. The genes are TRBV6-5 and TRBJ2-5; TCRdb's D call of TRBD2 is untestable without DNA. Germline-derived CDR1 and CDR2 are MNHEY and SVGAGI. The CDR3 covers 14 residues.

The rearrangement joins TRBV7-9 to TRBJ2-1; TCRdb names TRBD1, which stays unverified in the absence of DNA. There are 17 residues in the CDR3. Germline values: CDR1 SEHNR, CDR2 FQNEAQ (reference sequence). CDR3 protein: CASSLSPGQGLAAEQFF. Combining the CDR3 with reference TRBV7-9 and TRBJ2-1 gives the whole variable domain DTGVSQNPRHKITKRGQNVTFRCDPISEHNRLYWYRQTLGQGPEFLTYFQNEAQLEKSRLLSDRFSAERPKGSFSTLEIQRTEQGDSAMYLCASSLSPGQGLAAEQFFGPGTRLTVL.

The chain has TRBV9 and TRBJ2-1; TCRdb gives TRBD2 as the D gene, but with no DNA this cannot be confirmed. Germline-derived CDR1 and CDR2 are SGDLS and YYNGEE. The CDR3 length is 17 residues. CDR3 amino acids: CASSDAAGGPGYNEQFF.

This clonotype is identified as medium-sized (0.01 to 0.1%) from frequency. The rearrangement links TRBV14 to TRBJ2-7; with no DNA, the TCRdb D assignment of TRBD2 cannot be verified. Germline-derived CDR1 and CDR2 are SGHDN and FVKESK. This CDR3 comprises 14 residues. Here the CDR3 reads CASSSSGTPYEQYF. The entire variable domain, with the rest obtained from reference TRBV14 and TRBJ2-7, is as follows: EAGVTQFPSHSVIEKGQTVTLRCDPISGHDNLYWYRRVMGKEIKFLLHFVKESKQDESGMPNNRFLAERTGGTYSTLKVQPAELEDSGVYFCASSSSGTPYEQYFGPGTRLTVT.

Frequency places this clonotype as medium-sized. This sequence joins TRBV10-3 and TRBJ1-1. This CDR3 is 14 amino acids long. The germline V gene has CDR1 ENHRY and CDR2 SYGVKD. The CDR3: CAIQPTTMNTEAFF.

The chain carries TRBV6-5 and TRBJ2-2; TCRdb proposes TRBD1, but this gene call is untestable without DNA. This CDR3 spans 16 amino acids. Germline CDR1 MNHEY, CDR2 SVGAGI. CDR3 loop: CASSYQTGWRTGELFF.

This clonotype registers medium-sized by frequency. The chain has TRBV12-3 or TRBV12-4 and TRBJ1-1; TCRdb selects TRBD1, and the lack of DNA leaves this call unchecked. The CDR3 has 15 residues. The CDR3 sequence: CASTISGGLNTEAFF.

The chain recombines TRBV12-3 or TRBV12-4 with TRBJ2-7. CDR3 length: 14 residues. CDR3 sequence: CASSFIYSTYEQYF.

The CDR3 spells CSSKRDLTSDTQYF. The chain uses TRBV2 and TRBJ2-3. The CDR3 consists of 14 residues. Looked up from germline, CDR1 is SNHLY and CDR2 is FYNNEI.

This chain uses TRBV3-1 with TRBJ2-1; TCRdb's D gene call, TRBD2, goes unchecked for lack of DNA. This CDR3 is built from 14 residues. Germline V gives CDR1 LGHDT, CDR2 YNNKEL (reference sequence). The CDR3 here is CASSQGLAGHEQFF.

This clonotype is classed as medium-sized by frequency. The chain has TRBV15 and TRBJ1-3. The CDR3 has 15 residues. The germline V gene has CDR1 LNHNV and CDR2 YYDKDF (reference sequence). The CDR3: CATSVRRSSGNTIYF.

This rearrangement joins TRBV2 to TRBJ2-1; TCRdb picks TRBD1, but there is no DNA to check that call. Per the germline V gene, CDR1 is SNHLY and CDR2 is FYNNEI. The CDR3 consists of 14 residues. CDR3 in amino acids: CASTTGTVINEQFF.

The chain has TRBV29-1 and TRBJ2-1; TCRdb gives TRBD2 as the D gene, but with no DNA this cannot be confirmed. The CDR3 covers 15 residues. Germline assignment: CDR1 SQVTM and CDR2 ANQGSEA. The CDR3 spells CSVEGLAEDGNEQFF.